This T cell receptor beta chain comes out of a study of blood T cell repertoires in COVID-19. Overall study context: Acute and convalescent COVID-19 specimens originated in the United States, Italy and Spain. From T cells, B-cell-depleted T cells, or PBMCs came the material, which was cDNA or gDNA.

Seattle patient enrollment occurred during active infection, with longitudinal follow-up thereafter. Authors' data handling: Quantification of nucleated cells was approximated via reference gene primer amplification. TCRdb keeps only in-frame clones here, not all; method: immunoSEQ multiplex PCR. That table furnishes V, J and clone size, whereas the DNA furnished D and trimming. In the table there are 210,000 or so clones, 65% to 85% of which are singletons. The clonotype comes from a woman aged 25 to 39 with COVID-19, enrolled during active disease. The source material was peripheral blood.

The CDR3 region has the DNA TGTGCCAGCAAGAGACTAGCGCGTCAAGAGACCCAGTACTTC. Translating gives CASKRLARQETQYF. V and J are TRBV2 and TRBJ2-5; 8 bases align to TRBD2. CDR1 is SNHLY and CDR2 is FYNNEI in the germline V gene. This CDR3 has 14 amino acids. The V gene end was trimmed by 7 bases and the J gene end by 2 bases; junction bases not matched to a gene: 6.